These 7 T cell receptor beta chains were sequenced from one sample in a study of blood T cell repertoires in COVID-19. Profiling relied on immunoSEQ multiplex PCR, and the TCRdb table lists in-frame clones only, not all of them. The data show about 280,000 clones, 83% seen once. The specimen sequenced was peripheral blood. All receptors derive from a woman between 50 and 59 years old who had recovered from COVID-19.

In nucleotides, the CDR3 is TGTGCCAGTCGCCTCCAGGAAGGCATCCCTGAAGCTTTCTTT. Amino acid sequence: CASRLQEGIPEAFF. The V gene is TRBV19, the J gene TRBJ1-1; D not resolved. The germline gives CDR1 LNHDA, CDR2 SQIVND (reference sequence). This CDR3 is built from 14 residues. Trimming removed 8 bases from V and 6 bases from J, with 19 bases in between.

This clone was detected a few times. The chain is built from TRBV10-3 and TRBJ2-2; tentative D call: TRBD1 (6 bases). In germline, CDR1 is ENHRY, CDR2 SYGVKD. V was shortened by 2 bases and J by 12 bases, with 10 bases between the two germline ends. The CDR3 extends over 12 amino acids. The DNA of the CDR3 is TGTGCCATCAGTGAGCCCAGGGACAAGCTGTTTTTT. It specifies CAISEPRDKLFF.

The chain joins TRBV2 to TRBJ2-2, with a possible D match to TRBD1 (6 bases). Trimming stripped 3 bases from V and 3 bases from J, with 17 bases between. Germline V gene lookup returns CDR1 SNHLY and CDR2 FYNNEI. This CDR3 contains 17 residues. The CDR3 region is CASSEDTGRSDTGELFF. The CDR3 DNA is TGTGCCAGCAGTGAGGACACAGGGCGTTCGGACACCGGGGAGCTGTTTTTT.

This chain connects TRBV9 to TRBJ1-2, with D uncertain. V was clipped by 3 bases and J by 8 bases, with 8 bases between them. The germline CDR1 and CDR2 sequences are SGDLS and YYNGEE. This CDR3 is built from 11 residues. CDR3 loop: CASSGTRGYTF. Written as DNA, the CDR3 is TGTGCCAGCAGCGGCACTCGGGGCTACACCTTC. Based on the CDR3 plus reference TRBV9 and TRBJ1-2, the full variable domain is DSGVTQTPKHLITATGQRVTLRCSPRSGDLSVYWYQQSLDQGLQFLIQYYNGEERAKGNILERFSAQQFPDLHSELNLSSLELGDSALYFCASSGTRGYTFGSGTRLTVV.

The V call is TRBV5-1, the J call TRBJ2-6, with 8 positions matching TRBD1. This CDR3 is 19 amino acids long. CDR1 SGHRS and CDR2 YFSETQ come from the germline V gene. V lost 3 bases to trimming and J lost 7 bases; unmatched junction nucleotides: 18. In DNA form, the CDR3 reads TGCGCCAGCAGCTCCCCTCTTTACACAGGGGGAGGTTTCGCCAACGTCCTGACTTTC. It is translated as CASSSPLYTGGGFANVLTF.

The chain has TRBV5-6 and TRBJ2-3; D might be TRBD2 (6 bases). Trimming cost V 2 bases and J 7 bases, with 14 bases left between them. The CDR3 loop spans 14 amino acids. Germline values: CDR1 SGHDT, CDR2 YYEEEE. The CDR3 reads CASSFPGGENTQYF. DNA of the CDR3: TGTGCCAGCAGCTTTCCCGGGGGTGAAAATACGCAGTATTTT. Based on the CDR3 plus reference TRBV5-6 and TRBJ2-3, the full variable domain is DAGVTQSPTHLIKTRGQQVTLRCSPKSGHDTVSWYQQALGQGPQFIFQYYEEEERQRGNFPDRFSGHQFPNYSSELNVNALLLGDSALYLCASSFPGGENTQYFGPGTRLTVL.

This clone appeared a few times. CDR3 nucleotide sequence: TGCGCCAGCAGAGGAGCGGAGAACACTGAAGCTTTCTTT. Amino acid sequence: CASRGAENTEAFF. This chain uses TRBV5-1 with TRBJ1-1; D call uncertain. The CDR3 is 13 amino acids. Between the trimmed V and J ends, which lost 5 bases and 1 base, there was a span of 9 bases. Germline loops: CDR1 SGHRS, CDR2 YFSETQ. Drawing the rest from reference TRBV5-1 and TRBJ1-1, the complete variable domain is KAGVTQTPRYLIKTRGQQVTLSCSPISGHRSVSWYQQTPGQGLQFLFEYFSETQRNKGNFPGRFSGRQFSNSRSEMNVSTLELGDSALYLCASRGAENTEAFFGQGTRLTVV.